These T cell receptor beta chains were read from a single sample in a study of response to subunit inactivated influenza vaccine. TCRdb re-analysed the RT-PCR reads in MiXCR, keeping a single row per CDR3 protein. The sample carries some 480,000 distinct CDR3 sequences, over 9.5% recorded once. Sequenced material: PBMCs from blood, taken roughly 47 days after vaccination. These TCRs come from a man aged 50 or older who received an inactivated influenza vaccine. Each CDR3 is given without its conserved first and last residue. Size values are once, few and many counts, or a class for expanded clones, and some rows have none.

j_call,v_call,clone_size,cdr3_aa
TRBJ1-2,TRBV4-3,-,ASSQAGVGYT
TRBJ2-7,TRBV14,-,ASSHIRTGTNEHY
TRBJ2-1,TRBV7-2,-,ASSLFTPPVLF
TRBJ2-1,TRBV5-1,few,ASSLGLAPSSYNEQF
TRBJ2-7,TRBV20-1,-,SARALQGSHEQY
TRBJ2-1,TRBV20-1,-,SASAGPMF
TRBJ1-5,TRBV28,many,ASRTGGRPQH
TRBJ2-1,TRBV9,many,ASSVVIAGGNNEQF
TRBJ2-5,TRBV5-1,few,ASSRYGTETQETQY
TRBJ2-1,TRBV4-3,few,ASSQVRGGAYNEQF
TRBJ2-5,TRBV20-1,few,SARVLLAGDQETQY
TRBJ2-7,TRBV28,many,ASSPGLYEQY
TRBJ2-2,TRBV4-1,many,ASSRGLAGGPSTGELF
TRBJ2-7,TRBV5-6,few,ASSLVRGGYEQY
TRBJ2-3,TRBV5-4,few,ASSLGGGAPDTQY
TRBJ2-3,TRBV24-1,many,ATSEDGRTQY
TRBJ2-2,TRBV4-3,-,ASSQERMNTGELF
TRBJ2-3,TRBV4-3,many,ASSQSGTGGTDTQY
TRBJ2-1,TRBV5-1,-,ASRNRQGEEQF
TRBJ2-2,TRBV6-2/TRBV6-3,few,ASSFYRGRAGELF
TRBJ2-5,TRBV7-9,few,ASRSLVAETQY
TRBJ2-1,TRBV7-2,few,ASSLAWASGGHEQF
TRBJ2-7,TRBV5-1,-,ASSYYLGGSRY
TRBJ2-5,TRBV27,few,ASSQDRDETQY
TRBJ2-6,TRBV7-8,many,ASSSYRSGANVLT
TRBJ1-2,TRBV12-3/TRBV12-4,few,ASSLGGADGYT
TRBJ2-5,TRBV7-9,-,ASSPPWGQGETQY
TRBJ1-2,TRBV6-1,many,ASSSGTATLGYT
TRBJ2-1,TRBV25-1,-,ASSGGTSGLRNEQF
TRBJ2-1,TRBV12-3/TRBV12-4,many,ARNEQF
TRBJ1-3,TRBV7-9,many,ASSLEANTIY
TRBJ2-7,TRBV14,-,ASSPGPQRTYEQY
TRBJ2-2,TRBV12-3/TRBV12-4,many,ATTSLRGGELF
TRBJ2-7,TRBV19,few,ASSNGAEQY
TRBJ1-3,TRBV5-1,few,ASSGAASGNTIY
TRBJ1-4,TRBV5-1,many,ASSSGGTNEKLF
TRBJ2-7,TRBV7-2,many,ASSLDGVEQY
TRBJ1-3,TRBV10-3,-,AISGGHSGNTIY
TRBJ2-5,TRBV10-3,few,AISGEVAGGRETQY
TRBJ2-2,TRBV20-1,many,SARGRRGRNTGELF
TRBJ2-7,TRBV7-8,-,ASSTPGQGYDEQY
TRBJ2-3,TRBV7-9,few,ASSFSWSRGQPDTQY
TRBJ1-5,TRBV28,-,ASSWAGEVQPQH
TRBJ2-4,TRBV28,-,ASNRLRTATDQY
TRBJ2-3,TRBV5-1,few,ASSGLAGVADTQY
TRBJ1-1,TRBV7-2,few,ASSLESRDRAKAF
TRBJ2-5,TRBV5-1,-,ASSLASSSALETQY
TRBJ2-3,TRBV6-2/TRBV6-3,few,ASKRTDTQY
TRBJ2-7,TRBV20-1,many,SASGQGAFYEQY
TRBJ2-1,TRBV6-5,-,ASSFRTSGGGDSEQF
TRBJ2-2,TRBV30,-,AWSSGTGHTGELF